Below, 9 T cell receptor beta chains from the same sample are listed, as sequenced in a study of T cells in Graves' hyperthyroidism and ophthalmopathy. Amplified regions were TCR beta CDR3 sequences from RNA transcripts. A set of HTBI primers served as the primers for a first-round RT-PCR of the TCR CDR3. MiXCR was run by TCRdb on the multiplex PCR reads, yielding one entry per CDR3 protein. The sample consists of around 700,000 distinct CDR3 sequences, under 45% of them appearing once. Input material: blood. Receptors originate from a middle-aged woman with Graves' hyperthyroidism.

This clonotype was counted once. This chain's CDR3 is CASSDRKLADTDTQYF. CDR3 nucleotide sequence: TGTGCCAGCAGTGACCGCAAACTAGCGGACACAGATACGCAGTATTTT. The chain joins TRBV2 to TRBJ2-3; 8 nucleotides match TRBD2. With 3 bases clipped from V and 2 bases from J, the junction kept 7 bases outside the gene matches. CDR1 is SNHLY, CDR2 FYNNEI, per germline. The CDR3 is made up of 16 amino acids.

Only one count was recorded for this clonotype. The chain uses TRBV7-6 and TRBJ2-7; 7 bases match TRBD1. The J call is in doubt because the DNA end fits TRBJ2-1 better. CDR3 length: 11 amino acids. Germline V gives CDR1 SGHVS, CDR2 FNYEAQ. The CDR3 DNA follows: TGTGCCAGCAGCCCGGACAGGGAGCAGTTCTTC. Protein sequence: CASSPDREQFF.

V is TRBV7-9 and J is TRBJ1-1; 7 positions match TRBD1. CDR1 and CDR2 (germline): SEHNR, FQNEAQ (reference sequence). After removal of 2 bases from V and 7 bases from J, the junction contained 10 bases not matched to a gene. The CDR3 has 15 amino acids. The CDR3 is CASSLNGTDKGEAFF. The CDR3 region has the DNA TGTGCCAGCAGCTTAAACGGGACAGACAAGGGTGAAGCTTTCTTT.

The V and J genes are TRBV29-1 and TRBJ2-7; TRBD2 matches 7 bases. Germline-derived CDR1 and CDR2 are SQVTM and ANQGSEA. CDR3 length: 13 amino acids. J was trimmed by 7 bases and V by 5 bases; bases with no gene match: 11. The CDR3 reads CSVIASGNNEQYF. The CDR3 DNA reads TGCAGCGTTATTGCTAGCGGAAACAATGAGCAGTACTTC.

This clonotype came up many times. J is TRBJ1-2 and V is TRBV25-1; 7 positions match TRBD1. Trimming removed 8 bases from V and 4 bases from J; junction bases left unmatched: 10. Germline CDR1 is MGHDK and CDR2 is SYGVNS. The CDR3 has 14 residues. The CDR3 protein is CASARGQDRYGYTF. CDR3 nucleotides: TGTGCCAGCGCCCGCGGACAGGACCGCTATGGCTACACCTTC.

This clonotype was counted between two and nine times. The V gene is TRBV4-1, the J gene TRBJ2-7; 11 bases fit TRBD2. Unmatched junction bases numbered 8, after V lost 3 bases and J lost 4 bases. Germline V gives CDR1 MGHRA, CDR2 YSYEKL. There are 16 residues in the CDR3. Here the CDR3 DNA reads TGCGCCAGCAGCCAGGGCGGGACTAGCGGAAGATACGAGCAGTACTTC. As protein: CASSQGGTSGRYEQYF.

Regarding this clonotype: Relative to the germline gene, one junction end is altered; a read error may explain this. The V call is TRBV7-9, the J call TRBJ1-2; possible D gene TRBD1, 6 bases. From germline, CDR1 is SEHNR and CDR2 FQNEAQ (reference sequence). The CDR3 has 19 residues. In DNA form, the CDR3 reads TGCGCCAGCAGCCCCTTCTCTCTCTCACAGGGTCTGGGGAACTATGGCTACACCTTC. Its translation: CASSPFSLSQGLGNYGYTF.

This clonotype has a handful of counts. The chain joins TRBV25-1 to TRBJ2-3; 15 positions match TRBD2. CDR3 size: 18 residues. From germline, CDR1 is MGHDK and CDR2 SYGVNS. The CDR3 loop reads CAPKGTSGRPSSTDTQYF. The CDR3 coding sequence is TGTGCACCCAAGGGGACTAGCGGGAGGCCCTCTAGCACAGATACGCAGTATTTT. Together with reference TRBV25-1 and TRBJ2-3, the CDR3 gives the full variable domain: EADIYQTPRYLVIGTGKKITLECSQTMGHDKMYWYQQDPGMELHLIHYSYGVNSTEKGDLSSESTVSRIRTEHFPLTLESARPSHTSQYLCAPKGTSGRPSSTDTQYFGPGTRLTVL.

As regards this clonotype: A much larger clonotype is one base distant, so this may be a read error. The V gene is TRBV2, the J gene TRBJ2-7, with no clear D. The CDR3 contains 16 residues. Germline values: CDR1 SNHLY, CDR2 FYNNEI. CDR3 in amino acids: CVSSDPLRRTGYEQYF. CDR3 bases: TGTGTCAGCAGTGATCCCCTACGACGCACTGGCTACGAGCAGTACTTC.